These 27 T cell receptor beta chains share one sample of origin, sequenced in a study of shared clonotypes between healthy human individuals. Libraries were prepared by immunoSEQ multiplex PCR; TCRdb keeps only in-frame clonotypes and omits some of them. Among hundreds of thousands of clones listed, 92% were seen once. Naive CD8 cells comprised CD45RO-negative, CCR7-positively selected cells, excluding terminally differentiated effector memory CD45RA+ cells. The sample was naive CD8+ T cells sorted from blood. The receptors come from a young man in good health.

V gene TRBV11-3 combines with J gene TRBJ2-7; D uncertain. V was pared by 2 bases and J by 3 bases, with 8 bases between. Per germline, CDR1 SGHNT and CDR2 YENEEA. This CDR3 region has 13 residues. The CDR3 spells CASSLSAHYEQYF. The CDR3 DNA reads TGTGCCAGCAGCTTATCCGCCCACTACGAGCAGTACTTC.

The genes are TRBV7-8 and TRBJ1-4, with D possibly TRBD1 on 6 matching bases. Germline lookup yields CDR1 SGHVS and CDR2 FQNEAQ. This CDR3 contains 14 residues. V was pared by 11 bases and J by 0 bases, with 13 bases between. The CDR3 protein is CAVRGGPTNEKLFF. The CDR3 coding sequence is TGTGCCGTGAGGGGGGGTCCAACTAATGAAAAACTGTTTTTT.

This sequence joins TRBV25-1 and TRBJ2-3; TRBD2 matches at 11 bases. J gave up 4 bases and V 1 base, and 10 bases lay outside the gene matches. The CDR3 is 18 amino acids. CDR1 is MGHDK and CDR2 is SYGVNS in the germline V gene. Here the CDR3 reads CASSEFQGGLAASDTQYF. The CDR3 DNA sequence: TGTGCCAGCAGTGAATTTCAGGGGGGACTAGCGGCCTCAGATACGCAGTATTTT.

The chain couples TRBV19 to TRBJ2-6, with D maybe TRBD1 (6 bases). CDR3 length: 15 residues. CDR1 is LNHDA, CDR2 SQIVND, per germline (reference sequence). V gave up 4 bases and J gave up 0 bases, with 7 bases separating them. CDR3 nucleotides: TGTGCCAGTAGTACGACAGGCTCTGGGGCCAACGTCCTGACTTTC. It encodes CASSTTGSGANVLTF.

This chain connects TRBV6-5 to TRBJ2-3, with TRBD2 matching over 7 bases. This CDR3 is built from 14 residues. V lost 7 bases, J lost 2 bases, and 6 bases stayed unmatched. Germline CDR1 and CDR2: MNHEY and SVGAGI. The CDR3: CASTSAGFTDTQYF. For the CDR3, the DNA is TGTGCCAGCACCTCAGCGGGATTCACAGATACGCAGTATTTT.

This chain connects TRBV6-5 to TRBJ2-7; the D is unclear. The CDR3 contains 13 residues. Looked up from germline, CDR1 is MNHEY and CDR2 is SVGAGI. Trimming took off 5 bases at V and 2 bases at J, with 10 bases between the two ends. CDR3 region: CASSPTSTYEQYF. In DNA, the CDR3 is TGTGCCAGCAGTCCCACAAGTACCTACGAGCAGTACTTC.

The gene calls are TRBV18 and TRBJ2-3; tentatively, D is TRBD2 (6 bases). The V end was cut by 10 bases, the J end by 1 base, with 15 bases between. In germline, CDR1 is KGHSH, CDR2 LQKENI. The CDR3 totals 14 residues. The CDR3 is CANLGGNGTDTQYF. DNA of the CDR3: TGTGCCAACTTAGGCGGGAATGGCACAGATACGCAGTATTTT.

V gene TRBV7-2 combines with J gene TRBJ2-1, with D perhaps TRBD2 (6 bases). Per germline, CDR1 SGHTA and CDR2 FQGNSA. This CDR3 is 12 amino acids long. V lost 1 base, J lost 9 bases, and 7 bases lay in between. Written as DNA, the CDR3 is TGTGCCAGCAGCTTAGGGAGGGGTGAGCAGTTCTTC. Its translation: CASSLGRGEQFF.

The chain combines TRBV29-1 with TRBJ2-7; D gene ambiguous. Trimming cost V 7 bases and J 6 bases, with 13 bases left between them. CDR3 size: 11 residues. CDR1 is SQVTM, CDR2 ANQGSEA, per germline. The CDR3 spells CSAGRLGEQYF. The CDR3 bases are TGCAGCGCGGGCCGCCTCGGCGAGCAGTACTTC.

This clone occurred once. This sequence joins TRBV4-3 and TRBJ2-7, with 7 nucleotides matching TRBD1. V gave up 0 bases and J gave up 2 bases; unmatched junction bases: 4. This CDR3 contains 15 residues. The germline V gene encodes CDR1 LGHNA and CDR2 YSLEER. The CDR3 nucleotides are TGCGCCAGCAGCCAAGACAGGGGGTCTCCCTACGAGCAGTACTTC. Translating it yields CASSQDRGSPYEQYF.

The V call is TRBV11-2, the J call TRBJ2-7, with no clear D. V lost 5 bases to trimming and J lost 2 bases, with 4 bases between them. The CDR3 has 11 residues. Germline-derived CDR1 and CDR2 are SGHAT and FQNNGV. CDR3 sequence: CASSPAYEQYF. The CDR3 DNA is TGTGCCAGCAGCCCCGCCTACGAGCAGTACTTC.

The chain joins TRBV27 to TRBJ2-7; TRBD2 aligns across 7 bases. The CDR3 is made up of 13 amino acids. Germline-derived CDR1 and CDR2 are MNHEY and SMNVEV (reference sequence). Losses at the gene ends were 2 bases for V and 6 bases for J; bases not matched to a gene: 4. CDR3 DNA sequence: TGTGCCAGCAGTTTAGCGGGAGCTCGCGAGCAGTACTTC. It is translated as CASSLAGAREQYF.

The V call is TRBV6-5, the J call TRBJ2-1; tentative D call: TRBD2 (7 bases). There are 14 residues in the CDR3. CDR1 and CDR2 from the germline V gene are MNHEY and SVGAGI. V lost 5 bases, J lost 6 bases, and 14 bases lay in between. The CDR3 region is CASSTGREPNEQFF. CDR3 in DNA: TGTGCCAGCAGTACAGGGCGGGAGCCCAATGAGCAGTTCTTC.

CDR3 loop: CASSFPATVEQYF. The DNA for the CDR3 is TGTGCCAGCAGCTTTCCTGCAACGGTGGAGCAGTACTTC. This chain connects TRBV7-9 to TRBJ2-7; the D is unclear. Germline-derived CDR1 and CDR2 are SEHNR and FQNEAQ (reference sequence). With 3 bases removed from V and 7 bases from J, the gap between germline ends came to 13 bases. CDR3 length: 13 residues.

The chain uses TRBV7-9 and TRBJ2-7; no clear D gene. With 3 bases removed from V and 2 bases from J, the gap between germline ends came to 8 bases. The length of the CDR3 is 13 residues. CDR1 is SEHNR and CDR2 is FQNEAQ in the germline V gene (reference sequence). The CDR3 protein is CASSFGSAYEQYF. The CDR3 nucleotides are TGTGCCAGCAGCTTTGGGTCTGCCTACGAGCAGTACTTC.

The chain links TRBV10-3 to TRBJ2-1; 7 bases map to TRBD1. The CDR3 runs to 14 residues. Germline CDR1 is ENHRY and CDR2 is SYGVKD. Trimming at V came to 6 bases and at J to 8 bases, leaving 10 bases not matched to a gene. The CDR3 here is CAIRRQGFEHEQFF. CDR3 coding DNA: TGTGCCATCAGAAGACAGGGATTTGAACATGAGCAGTTCTTC.

The genes are TRBV27 and TRBJ1-5, with 8 bases that match TRBD1. Trimming cost V 3 bases and J 9 bases; bases outside gene matches: 4. CDR3 length: 13 residues. Germline assignment: CDR1 MNHEY and CDR2 SMNVEV (reference sequence). DNA for the CDR3: TGTGCCAGCAGTTTGGGACAGGCGCGGCCCCAGCATTTT. It encodes CASSLGQARPQHF.

This chain joins TRBV7-9 and TRBJ2-2; D perhaps matches TRBD1 (5 bases). The V gene's germline CDR1 is SEHNR and CDR2 FQNEAQ (reference sequence). The CDR3 consists of 14 residues. V was clipped by 8 bases and J by 6 bases, with 16 bases between them. CDR3 sequence reads: CASEAEGRAGELFF. CDR3 sequence (DNA): TGTGCCAGCGAAGCAGAAGGCAGGGCCGGGGAGCTGTTTTTT. The whole variable domain, filled in from reference TRBV7-9 and TRBJ2-2, reads DTGVSQNPRHKITKRGQNVTFRCDPISEHNRLYWYRQTLGQGPEFLTYFQNEAQLEKSRLLSDRFSAERPKGSFSTLEIQRTEQGDSAMYLCASEAEGRAGELFFGEGSRLTVL.

The V gene is TRBV4-3, the J gene TRBJ2-7; D not certain. Trimming took off 0 bases at V and 2 bases at J, with 11 bases between the two ends. CDR1 and CDR2 from the germline V gene are LGHNA and YSLEER. CDR3 length equals 15 residues. CDR3 in amino acids: CASSQEYPQPYEQYF. The CDR3 DNA follows: TGCGCCAGCAGCCAAGAGTATCCCCAGCCCTACGAGCAGTACTTC.

The chain employs TRBV29-1 and TRBJ1-2; D unresolved. In germline, CDR1 is SQVTM, CDR2 ANQGSEA. This CDR3 contains 11 residues. The CDR3 loop reads CSTQDNYGYTF. The DNA for the CDR3 is TGCAGTACCCAAGATAACTATGGCTACACCTTC.

V usage is TRBV7-9 and J usage is TRBJ2-7, with unresolved D. Germline CDR1 SEHNR, CDR2 FQNEAQ (reference sequence). Trimming stripped 5 bases from V and 0 bases from J, with 14 bases between. This CDR3 has 15 amino acids. This CDR3 is CASSQSGANSYEQYF. The CDR3 bases are TGTGCCAGCAGCCAATCAGGTGCCAACTCCTACGAGCAGTACTTC.

This chain joins TRBV4-1 and TRBJ2-1; 7 bases align to TRBD2. V shed 1 base, J shed 12 bases, and the junction held 12 bases outside the gene matches. The CDR3 loop spans 15 amino acids. CDR1 and CDR2 from the germline V gene are MGHRA and YSYEKL. CDR3 DNA: TGCGCCAGCAGCCAAGTAAACGCGGGGGACGTCTGGCAGTTCTTC. Protein: CASSQVNAGDVWQFF.

The chain couples TRBV4-1 to TRBJ2-1, with D perhaps TRBD2 (6 bases). V was cut by 1 base and J by 6 bases, with 16 bases left in between. In germline, CDR1 is MGHRA, CDR2 YSYEKL. This CDR3 comprises 16 residues. The CDR3 loop is CASSQGPLAWGNEQFF. The CDR3 DNA reads as TGCGCCAGCAGCCAAGGTCCTCTAGCGTGGGGCAATGAGCAGTTCTTC.

In DNA, the CDR3 is TGCAGCGTTGAAGGCCGGACAGGGGCAGGGTATGGCTACACCTTC. Translation gives CSVEGRTGAGYGYTF. The J gene is TRBJ1-2, the V gene TRBV29-1, with 9 bases identical to TRBD1. Germline CDR1 SQVTM, CDR2 ANQGSEA. Trimming cost V 1 base and J 5 bases; bases outside gene matches: 8. There are 15 residues in the CDR3.

The chain employs TRBV7-9 and TRBJ2-5; 10 nucleotides match TRBD2. This CDR3 is built from 14 residues. Unmatched junction bases numbered 2, after V lost 5 bases and J lost 2 bases. Germline CDR1 reads SEHNR; CDR2 reads FQNEAQ (reference sequence). The CDR3 protein is CASSQTSGQETQYF. CDR3 DNA: TGTGCCAGCAGCCAGACTAGCGGGCAAGAGACCCAGTACTTC.

Note on this clone: Other DNA variants within this sample encode the same CDR3. V usage is TRBV9 and J usage is TRBJ2-1; D is unresolved. Germline CDR1 is SGDLS and CDR2 is YYNGEE. Between the trimmed V and J ends, which lost 7 bases and 6 bases, there was a span of 11 bases. This CDR3 has 12 residues. CDR3 in amino acids: CASGPPGNEQFF. DNA of the CDR3: TGTGCCAGCGGACCACCTGGCAATGAGCAGTTCTTC.

The rearrangement uses TRBV5-8 and TRBJ1-5; 11 nucleotides align to TRBD1. J gave up 4 bases and V 1 base, and 10 bases lay outside the gene matches. The CDR3 contains 18 residues. Germline V gene data show CDR1 as SGHTS and CDR2 as YDEGEE. CDR3 protein: CASSLRDRGFYYNQPQHF. The CDR3 coding sequence is TGTGCCAGCAGCTTGAGGGACAGGGGGTTCTACTATAATCAGCCCCAGCATTTT.